These T cell receptor beta chains were read from a single sample in a study of blood T cell repertoires in COVID-19. Libraries were prepared by immunoSEQ multiplex PCR; TCRdb keeps only in-frame clonotypes and omits some of them. The sample carries 300,000 to 350,000 clones, roughly 88% recorded once. Sequenced material: PBMCs or T cells enriched from blood (not recorded which). The receptors were gathered from a man aged 25-45 years who had recovered from COVID-19. Both conserved end residues are trimmed from each CDR3. Rows may omit the clone size; those that give it use once, few, many or a size class.

TRBJ1-5	.	TRBV30	AWSVLRNQPQH
TRBJ2-3	.	TRBV4-1	ASSQDQLAGGIDTQY
TRBJ1-2	.	TRBV18	ASSPQGWGYT
TRBJ1-2	.	TRBV28	ASTPGTGGGYGYT
TRBJ1-6	.	TRBV19	ASSIDGGWNSPLH
TRBJ1-4	.	TRBV28	ASKNTGGSPWEKLF
TRBJ2-5	.	TRBV3-1/TRBV3-2	ASSTGTGYQETQY
TRBJ2-3	.	TRBV11-2	ASSGVSGGDRTDTQY
TRBJ1-2	.	TRBV19	ASSIQGARGGYT
TRBJ1-2	.	TRBV30	AWSAGYNRAKDGYT
TRBJ1-2	.	TRBV3-1/TRBV3-2	ASSPGAGPYGYT
TRBJ2-7	.	TRBV2	ASSVQGAREQY
TRBJ1-4	.	TRBV27	ASSVGGFEKLF
TRBJ2-5	.	TRBV2	ASSPGRETQY
TRBJ1-4	.	TRBV2	ASTLRRDEKLF
TRBJ2-7	.	TRBV9	ASSVENRPPYEQY
TRBJ1-1	.	TRBV27	ASSLKMDSTEAF
TRBJ2-3	.	TRBV28	ASSSLGTGADTQY
TRBJ2-3	once	TRBV4-1	ASSQVAGVPPDTQY
TRBJ2-5	.	TRBV4-1	ASSPGSGAAQETQY
TRBJ1-4	.	TRBV19	ASKLGGYTNEKLF
TRBJ2-7	few	TRBV10-3	AITSEDSYEQY
TRBJ2-1	.	TRBV27	ASSPGSAFNEQF
TRBJ1-2	.	TRBV30	AWSGWDFYGYT
TRBJ2-7	.	TRBV7-9	ASSARSGGAYEQY
TRBJ2-2	many	TRBV19	ASSTGLTRGELF
TRBJ2-2	.	TRBV18	ASSPQRGDTGELF
TRBJ1-2	.	TRBV2	ASSERGFLGYT
TRBJ2-1	few	TRBV29-1	SGGLAGISYNEQF
TRBJ1-1	.	TRBV7-9	ASRGESTGDTEAF
TRBJ2-3	.	TRBV15	ATSMEDRGTDTQY
TRBJ2-7	.	TRBV11-2	ASSSQGYEQY
TRBJ2-2	.	TRBV10-3	AISGGTGSKWTGELF
TRBJ2-5	.	TRBV21-1	ALRQGCRETQY
TRBJ2-5	.	TRBV18	ASSPGTPTAGAQETQY
TRBJ2-1	.	TRBV7-8	ASSLEPGGIYNEQF
TRBJ2-2	once	TRBV12-5	ASGLVGSAGELF
TRBJ2-7	once	TRBV9	ASSVDSTYEQY
TRBJ1-5	.	TRBV11-2	ASSIQDRQPQH
TRBJ1-2	.	TRBV27	ASSLRQGAGRDYGYT
TRBJ2-1	.	TRBV5-1	ASRQEPPNEQF
TRBJ1-1	.	TRBV13	ASSLGQPGAF
TRBJ2-1	.	TRBV24-1	ATRGGNKLGNEQF
TRBJ2-7	.	TRBV3-1/TRBV3-2	ASSPGTGAPYEQY
TRBJ2-1	.	TRBV5-1	ASSPRASGTYNEQF
TRBJ2-2	.	TRBV7-2	ASRPTGSTGELF
TRBJ2-3	once	TRBV7-9	ASSFLAGAPDTQY
TRBJ1-1	.	TRBV27	ASSSLAGVGNTEAF
TRBJ2-3	once	TRBV5-1	ASSPTGSGDTQY
TRBJ1-2	.	TRBV28	ASSRYRDGYT